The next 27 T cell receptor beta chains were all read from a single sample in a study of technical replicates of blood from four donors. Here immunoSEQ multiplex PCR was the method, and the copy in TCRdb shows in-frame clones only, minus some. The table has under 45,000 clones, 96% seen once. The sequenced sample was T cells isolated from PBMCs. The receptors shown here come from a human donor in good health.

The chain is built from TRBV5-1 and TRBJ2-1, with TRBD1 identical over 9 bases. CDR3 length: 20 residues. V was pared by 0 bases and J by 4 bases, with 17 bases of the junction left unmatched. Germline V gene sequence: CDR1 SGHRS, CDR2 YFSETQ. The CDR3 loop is CASSLASQWTGARFYNEQFF. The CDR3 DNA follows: TGCGCCAGCAGCTTGGCTAGTCAGTGGACAGGGGCTCGTTTTTACAATGAGCAGTTCTTC.

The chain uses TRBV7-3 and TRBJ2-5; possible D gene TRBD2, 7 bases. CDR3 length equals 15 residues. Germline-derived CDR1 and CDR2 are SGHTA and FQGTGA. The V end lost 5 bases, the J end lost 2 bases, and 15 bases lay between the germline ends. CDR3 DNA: TGTGCCAGCAGCCAGCTGGCGGGGGCACAAGAGACCCAGTACTTC. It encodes CASSQLAGAQETQYF. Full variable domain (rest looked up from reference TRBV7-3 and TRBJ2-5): GAGVSQTPSNKVTEKGKYVELRCDPISGHTALYWYRQSLGQGPEFLIYFQGTGAADDSGLPNDRFFAVRPEGSVSTLKIQRTERGDSAVYLCASSQLAGAQETQYFGPGTRLLVL.

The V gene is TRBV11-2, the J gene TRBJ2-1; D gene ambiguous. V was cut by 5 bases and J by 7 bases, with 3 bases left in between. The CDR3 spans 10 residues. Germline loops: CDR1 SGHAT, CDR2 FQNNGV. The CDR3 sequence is CASSRNEQFF. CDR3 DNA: TGTGCCAGCAGCCGGAATGAGCAGTTCTTC.

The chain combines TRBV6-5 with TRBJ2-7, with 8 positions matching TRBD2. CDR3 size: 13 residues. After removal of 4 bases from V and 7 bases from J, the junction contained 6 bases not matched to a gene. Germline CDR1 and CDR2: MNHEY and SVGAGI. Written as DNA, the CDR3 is TGTGCCAGCAGTTTAGCGGGGATAGGAGAGCAGTACTTC. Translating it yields CASSLAGIGEQYF.

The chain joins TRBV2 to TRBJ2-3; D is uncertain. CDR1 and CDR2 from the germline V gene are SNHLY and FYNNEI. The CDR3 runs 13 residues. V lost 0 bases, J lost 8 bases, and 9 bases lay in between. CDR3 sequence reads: CASSEALRSTQYF. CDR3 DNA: TGTGCCAGCAGTGAAGCGCTTCGGAGTACGCAGTATTTT.

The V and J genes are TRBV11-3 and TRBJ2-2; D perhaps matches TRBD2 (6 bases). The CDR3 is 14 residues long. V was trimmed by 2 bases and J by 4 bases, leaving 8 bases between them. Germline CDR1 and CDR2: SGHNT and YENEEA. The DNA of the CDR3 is TGTGCCAGCAGCTTAAGGACTACCACCGGGGAGCTGTTTTTT. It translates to CASSLRTTTGELFF.

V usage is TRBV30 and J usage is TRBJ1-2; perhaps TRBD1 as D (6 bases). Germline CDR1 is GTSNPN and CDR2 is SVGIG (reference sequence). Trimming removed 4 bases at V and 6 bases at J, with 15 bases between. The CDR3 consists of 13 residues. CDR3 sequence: CAWNRRGGHGYTF. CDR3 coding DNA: TGTGCCTGGAATCGACGGGGGGGCCATGGCTACACCTTC.

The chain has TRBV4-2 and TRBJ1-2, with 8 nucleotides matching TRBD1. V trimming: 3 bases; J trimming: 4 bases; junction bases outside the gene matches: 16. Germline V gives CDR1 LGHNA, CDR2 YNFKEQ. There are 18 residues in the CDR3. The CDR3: CASSHGGTQGATGYGYTF. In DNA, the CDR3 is TGTGCCAGCAGCCATGGGGGGACCCAGGGGGCTACGGGCTATGGCTACACCTTC.

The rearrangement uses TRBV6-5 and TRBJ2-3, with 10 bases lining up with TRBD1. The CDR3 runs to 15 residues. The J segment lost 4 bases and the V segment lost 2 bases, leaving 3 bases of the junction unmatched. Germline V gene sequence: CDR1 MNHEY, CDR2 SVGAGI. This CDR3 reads CASSYQGTGADTQYF. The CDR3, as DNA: TGTGCCAGCAGTTACCAAGGGACAGGGGCAGATACGCAGTATTTT.

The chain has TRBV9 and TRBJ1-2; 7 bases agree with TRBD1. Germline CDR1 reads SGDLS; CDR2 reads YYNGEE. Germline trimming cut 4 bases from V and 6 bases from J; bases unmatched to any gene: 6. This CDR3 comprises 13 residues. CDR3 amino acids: CASSIGGGDGYTF. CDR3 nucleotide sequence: TGTGCCAGCAGCATTGGAGGGGGCGATGGCTACACCTTC.

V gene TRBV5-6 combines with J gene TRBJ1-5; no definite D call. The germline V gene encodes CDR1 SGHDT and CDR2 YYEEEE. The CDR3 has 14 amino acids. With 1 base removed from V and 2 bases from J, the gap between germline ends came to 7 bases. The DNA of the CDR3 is TGTGCCAGCAGCTTGTACTTACGCAATCAGCCCCAGCATTTT. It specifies CASSLYLRNQPQHF.

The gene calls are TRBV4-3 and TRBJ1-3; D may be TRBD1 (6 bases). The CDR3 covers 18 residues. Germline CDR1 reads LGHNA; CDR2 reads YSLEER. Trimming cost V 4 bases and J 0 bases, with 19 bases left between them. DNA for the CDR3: TGCGCCAGCAGCCGTAGAGGACAGAGCGAAAGCTCTGGAAACACCATATATTTT. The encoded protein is CASSRRGQSESSGNTIYF.

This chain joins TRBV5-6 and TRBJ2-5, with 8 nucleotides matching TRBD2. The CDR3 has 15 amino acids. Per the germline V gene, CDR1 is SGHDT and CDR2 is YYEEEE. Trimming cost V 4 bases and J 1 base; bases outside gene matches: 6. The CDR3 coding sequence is TGTGCCAGCAGCGCGGGGGGACACTCCCAAGAGACCCAGTACTTC. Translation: CASSAGGHSQETQYF.

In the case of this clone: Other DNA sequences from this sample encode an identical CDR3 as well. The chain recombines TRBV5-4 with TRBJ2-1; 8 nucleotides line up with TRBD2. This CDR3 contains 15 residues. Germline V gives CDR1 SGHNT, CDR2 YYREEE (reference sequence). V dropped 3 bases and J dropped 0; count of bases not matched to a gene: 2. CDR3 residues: CASSSSGLSYNEQFF. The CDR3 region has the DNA TGTGCCAGCAGCTCTAGCGGGCTCTCCTACAATGAGCAGTTCTTC.

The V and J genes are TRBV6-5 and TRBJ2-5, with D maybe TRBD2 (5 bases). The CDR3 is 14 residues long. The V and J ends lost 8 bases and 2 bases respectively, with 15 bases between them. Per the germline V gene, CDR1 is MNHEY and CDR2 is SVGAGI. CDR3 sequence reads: CASSRARLQETQYF. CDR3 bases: TGTGCCAGCTCCCGTGCGCGACTACAAGAGACCCAGTACTTC.

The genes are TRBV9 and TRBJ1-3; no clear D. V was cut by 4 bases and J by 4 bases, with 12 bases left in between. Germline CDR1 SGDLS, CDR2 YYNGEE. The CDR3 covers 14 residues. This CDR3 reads CASSPEGLGNTIYF. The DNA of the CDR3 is TGTGCCAGCAGCCCCGAGGGTCTCGGAAACACCATATATTTT.

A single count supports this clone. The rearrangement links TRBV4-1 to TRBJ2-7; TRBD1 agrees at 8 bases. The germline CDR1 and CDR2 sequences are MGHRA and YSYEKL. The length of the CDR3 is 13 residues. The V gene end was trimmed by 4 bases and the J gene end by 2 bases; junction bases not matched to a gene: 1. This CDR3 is CASSPGQAYEQYF. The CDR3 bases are TGCGCCAGCAGCCCGGGACAGGCCTACGAGCAGTACTTC.

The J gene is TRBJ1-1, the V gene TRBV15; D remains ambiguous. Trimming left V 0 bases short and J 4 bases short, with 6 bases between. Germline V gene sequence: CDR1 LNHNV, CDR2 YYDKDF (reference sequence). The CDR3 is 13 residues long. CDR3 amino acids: CATSRDRSTEAFF. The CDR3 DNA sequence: TGTGCCACCAGCAGAGATAGGAGCACTGAAGCTTTCTTT.

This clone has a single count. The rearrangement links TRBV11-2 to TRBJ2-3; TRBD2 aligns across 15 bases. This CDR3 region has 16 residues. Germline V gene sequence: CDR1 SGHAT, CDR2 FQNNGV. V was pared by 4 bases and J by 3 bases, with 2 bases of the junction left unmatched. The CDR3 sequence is CASSSGTSGRTDTQYF. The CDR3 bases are TGTGCCAGCAGCTCTGGGACTAGCGGGAGGACAGATACGCAGTATTTT.

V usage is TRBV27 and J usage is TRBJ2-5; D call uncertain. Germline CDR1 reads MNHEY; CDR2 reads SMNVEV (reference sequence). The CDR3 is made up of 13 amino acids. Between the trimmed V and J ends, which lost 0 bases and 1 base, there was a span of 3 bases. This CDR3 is CASSLSLQETQYF. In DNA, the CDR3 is TGTGCCAGCAGTTTATCCCTCCAAGAGACCCAGTACTTC.

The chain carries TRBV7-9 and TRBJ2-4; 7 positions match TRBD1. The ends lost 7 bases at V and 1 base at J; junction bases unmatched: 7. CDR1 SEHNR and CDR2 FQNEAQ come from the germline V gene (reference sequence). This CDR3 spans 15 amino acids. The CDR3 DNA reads TGTGCCAGCACCGATACAGGGGATGCCAAAAACATTCAGTACTTC. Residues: CASTDTGDAKNIQYF.

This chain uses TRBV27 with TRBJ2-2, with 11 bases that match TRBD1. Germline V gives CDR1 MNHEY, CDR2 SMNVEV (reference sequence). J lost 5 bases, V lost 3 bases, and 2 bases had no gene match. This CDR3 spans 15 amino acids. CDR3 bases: TGTGCCAGCAGTTTGGGACAGGGGGGAACCGGGGAGCTGTTTTTT. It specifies CASSLGQGGTGELFF.

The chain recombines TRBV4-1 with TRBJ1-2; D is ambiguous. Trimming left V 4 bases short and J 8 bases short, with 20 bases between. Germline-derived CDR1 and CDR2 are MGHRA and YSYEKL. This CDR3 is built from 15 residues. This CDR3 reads CASSRSTELPGGYTF. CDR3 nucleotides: TGCGCCAGCAGCCGATCGACGGAACTTCCAGGAGGCTACACCTTC.

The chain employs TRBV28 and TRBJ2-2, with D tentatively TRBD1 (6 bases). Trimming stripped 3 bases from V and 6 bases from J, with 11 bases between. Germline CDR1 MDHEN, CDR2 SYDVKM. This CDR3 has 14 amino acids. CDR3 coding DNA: TGTGCCAGCAGTTTTTTCCAGGGGTCCGGGGAGCTGTTTTTT. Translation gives CASSFFQGSGELFF.

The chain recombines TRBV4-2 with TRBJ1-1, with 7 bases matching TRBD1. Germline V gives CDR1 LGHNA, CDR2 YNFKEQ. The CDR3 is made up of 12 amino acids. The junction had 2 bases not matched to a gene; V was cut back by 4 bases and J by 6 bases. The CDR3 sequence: CASSPGTAEAFF. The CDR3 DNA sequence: TGTGCCAGCAGCCCTGGGACAGCTGAAGCTTTCTTT.

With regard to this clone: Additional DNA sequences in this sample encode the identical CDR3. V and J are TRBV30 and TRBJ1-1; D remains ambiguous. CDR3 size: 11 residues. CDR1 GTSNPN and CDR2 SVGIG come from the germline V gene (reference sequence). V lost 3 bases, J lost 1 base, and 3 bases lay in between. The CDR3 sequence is CAWSRNTEAFF. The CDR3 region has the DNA TGTGCCTGGAGCAGGAACACTGAAGCTTTCTTT.

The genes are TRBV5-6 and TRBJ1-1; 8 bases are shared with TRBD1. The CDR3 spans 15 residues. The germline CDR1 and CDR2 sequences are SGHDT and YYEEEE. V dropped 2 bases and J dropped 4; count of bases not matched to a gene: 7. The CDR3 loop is CASSFRGLVITEAFF. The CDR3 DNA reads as TGTGCCAGCAGCTTCAGGGGGCTCGTGATCACTGAAGCTTTCTTT. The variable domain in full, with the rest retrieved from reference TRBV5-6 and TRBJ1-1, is DAGVTQSPTHLIKTRGQQVTLRCSPKSGHDTVSWYQQALGQGPQFIFQYYEEEERQRGNFPDRFSGHQFPNYSSELNVNALLLGDSALYLCASSFRGLVITEAFFGQGTRLTVV.